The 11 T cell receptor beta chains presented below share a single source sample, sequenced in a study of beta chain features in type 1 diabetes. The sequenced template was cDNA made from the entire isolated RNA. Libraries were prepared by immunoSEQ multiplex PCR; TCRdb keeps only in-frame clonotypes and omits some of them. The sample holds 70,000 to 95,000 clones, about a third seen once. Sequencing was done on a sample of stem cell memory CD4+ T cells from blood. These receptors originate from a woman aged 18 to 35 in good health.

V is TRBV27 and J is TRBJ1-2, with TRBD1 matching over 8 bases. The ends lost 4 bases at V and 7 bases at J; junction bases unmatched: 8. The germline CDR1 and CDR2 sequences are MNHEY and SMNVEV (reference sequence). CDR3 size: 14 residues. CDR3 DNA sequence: TGTGCCAGCAGTTCACTAGACAGGGGAGGTGGCTACACCTTC. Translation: CASSSLDRGGGYTF.

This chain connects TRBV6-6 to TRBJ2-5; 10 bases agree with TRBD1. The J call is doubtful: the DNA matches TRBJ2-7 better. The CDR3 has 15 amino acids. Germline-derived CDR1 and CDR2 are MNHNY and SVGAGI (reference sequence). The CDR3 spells CASSRTGGGSYEQYF. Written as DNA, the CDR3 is TGTGCCAGCAGCCGGACAGGGGGTGGTTCCTACGAGCAGTACTTC.

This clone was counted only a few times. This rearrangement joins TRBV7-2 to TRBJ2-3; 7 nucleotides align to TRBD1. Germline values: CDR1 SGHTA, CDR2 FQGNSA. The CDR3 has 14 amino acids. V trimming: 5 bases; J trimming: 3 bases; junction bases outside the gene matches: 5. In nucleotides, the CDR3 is TGTGCCAGCAGCACAACGACAGGGACAGATACGCAGTATTTT. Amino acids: CASSTTTGTDTQYF. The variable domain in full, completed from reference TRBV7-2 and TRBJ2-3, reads GAGVSQSPSNKVTEKGKDVELRCDPISGHTALYWYRQSLGQGLEFLIYFQGNSAPDKSGLPSDRFSAERTGGSVSTLTIQRTQQEDSAVYLCASSTTTGTDTQYFGPGTRLTVL.

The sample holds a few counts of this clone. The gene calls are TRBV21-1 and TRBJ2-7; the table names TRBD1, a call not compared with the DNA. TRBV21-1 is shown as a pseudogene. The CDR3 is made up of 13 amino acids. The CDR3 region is CASTTTTDYEQYF. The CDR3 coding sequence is TGTGCCAGCACCACAACGACAGACTACGAGCAGTACTTC.

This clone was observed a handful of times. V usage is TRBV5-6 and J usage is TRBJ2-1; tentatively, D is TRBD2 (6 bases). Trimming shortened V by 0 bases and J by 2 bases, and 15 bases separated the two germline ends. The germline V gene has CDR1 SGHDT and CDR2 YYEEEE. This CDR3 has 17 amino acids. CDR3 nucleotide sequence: TGTGCCAGCAGCTTGGACACTGCGGGATGGACCTACAATGAGCAGTTCTTC. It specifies CASSLDTAGWTYNEQFF.

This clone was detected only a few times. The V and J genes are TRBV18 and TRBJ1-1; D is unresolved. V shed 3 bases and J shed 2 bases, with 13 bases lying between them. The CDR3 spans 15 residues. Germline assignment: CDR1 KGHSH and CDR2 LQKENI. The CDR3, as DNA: TGTGCCAGCTCACCTGCGGGCCTAGTAAACACTGAAGCTTTCTTT. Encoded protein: CASSPAGLVNTEAFF.

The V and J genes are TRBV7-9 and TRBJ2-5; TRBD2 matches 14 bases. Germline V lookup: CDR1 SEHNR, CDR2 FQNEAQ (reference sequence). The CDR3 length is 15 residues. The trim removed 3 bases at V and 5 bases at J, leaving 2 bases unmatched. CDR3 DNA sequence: TGTGCCAGCAGCTTCCGGACTAGCGGGGGGGAGACCCAGTACTTC. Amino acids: CASSFRTSGGETQYF.

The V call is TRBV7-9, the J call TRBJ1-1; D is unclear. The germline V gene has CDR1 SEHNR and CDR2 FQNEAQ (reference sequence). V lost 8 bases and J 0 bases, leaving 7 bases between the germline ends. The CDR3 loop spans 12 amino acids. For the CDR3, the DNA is TGTGCCAGCGCCGGGGTGAACACTGAAGCTTTCTTT. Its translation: CASAGVNTEAFF.

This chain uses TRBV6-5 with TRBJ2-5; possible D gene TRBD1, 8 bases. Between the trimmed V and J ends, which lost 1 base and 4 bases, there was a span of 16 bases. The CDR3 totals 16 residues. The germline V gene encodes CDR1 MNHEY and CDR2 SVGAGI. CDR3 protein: CASSYFAGGGGETQYF. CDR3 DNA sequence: TGTGCCAGCAGTTACTTTGCAGGGGGCGGGGGAGAGACCCAGTACTTC.

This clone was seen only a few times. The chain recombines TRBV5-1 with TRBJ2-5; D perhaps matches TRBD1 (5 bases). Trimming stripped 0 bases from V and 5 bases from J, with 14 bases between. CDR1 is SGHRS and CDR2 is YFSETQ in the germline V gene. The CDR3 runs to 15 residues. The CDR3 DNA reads TGCGCCAGCAGCTTGGCCCCAACAGGCTTGGAGACCCAGTACTTC. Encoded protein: CASSLAPTGLETQYF.

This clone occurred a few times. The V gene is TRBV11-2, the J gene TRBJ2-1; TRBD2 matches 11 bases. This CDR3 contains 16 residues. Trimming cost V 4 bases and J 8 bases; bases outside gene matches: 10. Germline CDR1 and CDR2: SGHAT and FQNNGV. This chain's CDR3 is CASSSGRLAGTDEQFF. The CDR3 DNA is TGTGCCAGCAGCTCCGGTAGACTAGCGGGAACGGATGAGCAGTTCTTC.